This entry lists 30 T cell receptor beta chains sequenced from one sample in a study of vaccination and CD4 T cells after COVID-19. No cognate antigen is known for these TCRs. Regarding treatment: roughly 10-day PBMC culture with coronavirus spike peptide pools or control peptides (ViraFEST assay). Sequencing of cultured CD4+ T cell DNA used the Oncomine TCR Beta short-read assay. Using its own MiXCR run on the PCR reads, TCRdb lists one record per CDR3 protein. Here the sample spans about 13,000 distinct CDR3 sequences, roughly 60% being singletons. Sequences were derived from cultured CD4+ T cells from blood, sampled after SARS-CoV-2 vaccination. These receptor sequences come from a human donor with COVID-19.

This clonotype was picked up a small number of times. This chain links TRBV30 with TRBJ1-2; D uncertain. V lost 0 bases and J 7 bases, leaving 6 bases between the germline ends. The CDR3 length is 11 residues. The germline CDR1 and CDR2 sequences are GTSNPN and SVGIG (reference sequence). The CDR3 sequence is CAWSVPGGYTF. The DNA for the CDR3 is TGTGCCTGGAGTGTACCCGGTGGCTACACCTTC.

V usage is TRBV20-1 and J usage is TRBJ2-7; the D gene is possibly TRBD2 (5 bases). Trimming cost V 3 bases and J 5 bases, with 17 bases left between them. This CDR3 has 14 amino acids. CDR1 is DFQATT and CDR2 is SNEGSKA in the germline V gene (reference sequence). CDR3 loop: CSASAPSTRDEQYF. CDR3 coding DNA: TGCAGTGCTAGTGCACCCTCTACTAGAGACGAGCAGTACTTC.

The chain has TRBV5-1 and TRBJ1-6; TRBD1 matches at 10 bases. V lost 6 bases, J lost 5 bases, and 5 bases stayed unmatched. CDR3 length: 15 amino acids. The germline CDR1 and CDR2 sequences are SGHRS and YFSETQ. The CDR3 reads CASKHGTGDNSPLHF. In DNA form, the CDR3 reads TGCGCCAGCAAGCACGGGACAGGGGATAATTCACCCCTCCACTTT.

V gene TRBV20-1 combines with J gene TRBJ2-1, with a weak D call TRBD1 (5 bases). CDR1 is DFQATT and CDR2 is SNEGSKA in the germline V gene (reference sequence). V dropped 3 bases and J dropped 7 bases, with 10 bases sitting between them. The length of the CDR3 is 12 residues. CDR3 loop: CSASLGPNEQFF. The CDR3 nucleotides read TGCAGTGCTAGTCTGGGGCCGAATGAGCAGTTCTTC.

The V and J genes are TRBV2 and TRBJ2-7, with 9 bases that match TRBD2. The CDR3 extends over 15 amino acids. J was trimmed by 7 bases and V by 7 bases; bases with no gene match: 14. From germline, CDR1 is SNHLY and CDR2 FYNNEI. CDR3 coding DNA: TGTGCCAGCACCCAAGTGGGACTAGCCGCGCCTGAGCAGTACTTC. Translation: CASTQVGLAAPEQYF.

J is TRBJ2-1 and V is TRBV6-1; D perhaps matches TRBD2 (6 bases). Germline CDR1 MNHNS, CDR2 SASEGT. Trimming removed 7 bases at V and 7 bases at J, with 20 bases between. The CDR3 covers 15 residues. The CDR3 nucleotides read TGTGCCAGCACCCTTTCGGGGGTCGGACGGAATGAGCAGTTCTTC. Encoded protein: CASTLSGVGRNEQFF.

The sample holds a few counts of this clonotype. V usage is TRBV20-1 and J usage is TRBJ2-1; 11 positions agree with TRBD2. V lost 6 bases, J lost 0 bases, and 4 bases stayed unmatched. Germline V CDR1 and CDR2: DFQATT, SNEGSKA (reference sequence). The CDR3 sequence is 15 residues long. CDR3 sequence: CSAKGLAGSYNEQFF. The CDR3 bases are TGCAGTGCCAAAGGACTAGCGGGCTCCTACAATGAGCAGTTCTTC.

A note on this clonotype: At one boundary the junction diverges from the germline segment, which might be a read error. The chain carries TRBV15 and TRBJ2-3, with 7 bases lining up with TRBD1. CDR3 length: 14 amino acids. Germline V gene data show CDR1 as LNHNV and CDR2 as YYDKDF (reference sequence). The DNA of the CDR3 is TGTGCCACCGCACAGGGGCTTCTCACACATACGCAGTATTTT. Protein sequence: CATAQGLLTHTQYF.

The table lists this clonotype with a few counts. The gene calls are TRBV6-5 and TRBJ2-7; the match to TRBD2 covers 7 bases. V lost 8 bases to trimming and J lost 3 bases; unmatched junction nucleotides: 10. This CDR3 is 14 amino acids long. The germline V gene encodes CDR1 MNHEY and CDR2 SVGAGI. The CDR3 loop reads CASGLGGVGYEQYF. The CDR3 region has the DNA TGTGCCAGCGGTTTGGGAGGGGTCGGCTACGAGCAGTACTTC.

V gene TRBV27 combines with J gene TRBJ2-7, with D perhaps given as TRBD1 or TRBD2 (5 bases each). With 6 bases removed from V and 7 bases from J, the gap between germline ends came to 25 bases. Looked up from germline, CDR1 is MNHEY and CDR2 is SMNVEV (reference sequence). This CDR3 has 16 amino acids. The CDR3 region is CASRLTGVREPREQYF. DNA for the CDR3: TGTGCCAGCAGACTCACCGGGGTCAGGGAGCCTAGAGAGCAGTACTTC.

J is TRBJ1-2 and V is TRBV12-3 or TRBV12-4; D gene uncertain. The V and J ends lost 5 bases and 4 bases respectively, with 11 bases between them. The CDR3 has 13 amino acids. The CDR3 nucleotides read TGTGCCAGCAGTCGACGTGGCTCCTATGGCTACACCTTC. This gives the protein CASSRRGSYGYTF.

This clonotype appeared a few times. The chain recombines TRBV20-1 with TRBJ2-7; 11 bases match TRBD2. The CDR3 loop spans 15 amino acids. In germline, CDR1 is DFQATT, CDR2 SNEGSKA (reference sequence). The ends lost 5 bases at V and 1 base at J; junction bases unmatched: 7. The CDR3: CSAGKGTSGSYEQYF. DNA for the CDR3: TGCAGTGCTGGGAAGGGGACTAGCGGTTCCTACGAGCAGTACTTC.

This chain joins TRBV7-2 and TRBJ1-5, with 11 bases matching TRBD1. Germline V gene sequence: CDR1 SGHTA, CDR2 FQGNSA. V lost 5 bases, J lost 7 bases, and 10 bases stayed unmatched. The CDR3 loop spans 16 amino acids. The CDR3 coding sequence is TGTGCCAGCAGCCCGGGGGGGGGACAGGGGGAGCAGCCCCAGCATTTT. This sequence encodes CASSPGGGQGEQPQHF. Variable domain in full (rest from reference TRBV7-2 and TRBJ1-5): GAGVSQSPSNKVTEKGKDVELRCDPISGHTALYWYRQSLGQGLEFLIYFQGNSAPDKSGLPSDRFSAERTGGSVSTLTIQRTQQEDSAVYLCASSPGGGQGEQPQHFGDGTRLSIL.

The J gene is TRBJ1-1, the V gene TRBV12-3 or TRBV12-4; D is undetermined. The CDR3 is made up of 14 amino acids. Trimming left V 8 bases short and J 11 bases short, with 24 bases between. CDR3 DNA sequence: TGTGCCAGCTTAGACACTTGGGCGGGCGAGAGGGCTTTCTTT. Protein sequence: CASLDTWAGERAFF.

Only a few counts were recorded for this clonotype. The genes are TRBV24-1 and TRBJ1-6; no clear D gene. The V end was cut by 3 bases, the J end by 10 bases, with 15 bases between. Germline V lookup: CDR1 KGHDR, CDR2 SFDVKD. The CDR3 has 15 residues. The CDR3 coding sequence is TGTGCCACCAGTGATGGGAGGTCAGCGGCGTCACCCCTCCACTTT. It encodes CATSDGRSAASPLHF.

CDR3 amino acids: CASSQGAQPQHF. CDR3 sequence (DNA): TGTGCCAGCAGCCAGGGGGCTCAGCCCCAGCATTTT. This rearrangement joins TRBV2 to TRBJ1-5, with 8 bases fitting TRBD1. Looked up from germline, CDR1 is SNHLY and CDR2 is FYNNEI. The CDR3 runs to 12 residues. The V segment lost 6 bases and the J segment 6 bases; nucleotides outside the gene matches: 1.

This chain joins TRBV11-3 and TRBJ2-5, with 8 bases aligning to TRBD2. The CDR3 runs to 17 residues. The V gene's germline CDR1 is SGHNT and CDR2 YENEEA. After removal of 1 base from V and 2 bases from J, the junction contained 9 bases not matched to a gene. CDR3 nucleotides: TGTGCCAGCAGCTTAGTCCTCTCGGGGGGGAATCAAGAGACCCAGTACTTC. Translating it yields CASSLVLSGGNQETQYF. Complete variable domain (other parts from reference TRBV11-3 and TRBJ2-5): EAGVVQSPRYKIIEKKQPVAFWCNPISGHNTLYWYLQNLGQGPELLIRYENEEAVDDSQLPKDRFSAERLKGVDSTLKIQPAELGDSAVYLCASSLVLSGGNQETQYFGPGTRLLVL.

The gene calls are TRBV6-2 or TRBV6-3 and TRBJ1-2, with TRBD1 as a possible D gene (6 bases). V shed 4 bases and J shed 7 bases, with 10 bases lying between them. Germline CDR1 MNHEY, CDR2 SVGEGT. The CDR3 is 12 amino acids. As DNA, the CDR3 is TGTGCCAGCAGTTCCACAGGGACTGGCTACACCTTC. Translated: CASSSTGTGYTF.

This clonotype was seen only a few times. V gene TRBV20-1 combines with J gene TRBJ1-2; 8 bases align to TRBD1. Germline V gene lookup returns CDR1 DFQATT and CDR2 SNEGSKA (reference sequence). The CDR3 has 14 amino acids. V was pared by 5 bases and J by 4 bases, with 9 bases of the junction left unmatched. Here the CDR3 reads CSAGAQGVGYGYTF. The CDR3, as DNA: TGCAGTGCTGGGGCACAGGGGGTCGGCTATGGCTACACCTTC.

The chain has TRBV27 and TRBJ2-1, with 10 positions matching TRBD2. Germline assignment: CDR1 MNHEY and CDR2 SMNVEV (reference sequence). The length of the CDR3 is 18 residues. V lost 4 bases, J lost 5 bases, and 14 bases stayed unmatched. The CDR3 reads CASSYFGTSAGFDNEQFF. The CDR3 region has the DNA TGTGCCAGCAGTTACTTCGGGACTAGCGCCGGATTTGACAATGAGCAGTTCTTC.

This clonotype was counted once. V is TRBV6-2 or TRBV6-3 and J is TRBJ1-2; D is unclear. V shed 7 bases and J shed 0 bases, with 12 bases lying between them. Germline loops: CDR1 MNHEY, CDR2 SVGEGT. This CDR3 has 14 amino acids. CDR3: CASNSDGTNYGYTF. DNA for the CDR3: TGTGCCAGCAATTCGGACGGAACTAACTATGGCTACACCTTC.

The genes are TRBV7-8 and TRBJ1-1; a possible D gene is TRBD1 (5 bases). CDR1 and CDR2 (germline): SGHVS, FQNEAQ. The CDR3 contains 14 residues. Trimming pared 6 bases from V and 5 bases from J, leaving 16 bases between. CDR3 sequence: CASSRHGGYTEAFF. The CDR3 region has the DNA TGTGCCAGCAGTCGACACGGGGGGTATACTGAAGCTTTCTTT.

The rearrangement joins TRBV19 to TRBJ1-2, with 9 bases matching TRBD1. J lost 8 bases, V lost 5 bases, and 6 bases had no gene match. From germline, CDR1 is LNHDA and CDR2 SQIVND (reference sequence). The CDR3 covers 13 residues. The CDR3 DNA reads TGTGCCAGTAGTGTTACAGGGGGCGCCGGCTACACCTTC. Residues: CASSVTGGAGYTF.

This clonotype has only a few counts. This chain uses TRBV7-2 with TRBJ2-2; D ambiguous. CDR1 and CDR2 (germline): SGHTA, FQGNSA. This CDR3 spans 13 amino acids. V was pared by 5 bases and J by 7 bases, with 11 bases between. In DNA, the CDR3 is TGTGCCAGCAGCACCTCGTTGGTCGGGGAGCTGTTTTTT. Residues: CASSTSLVGELFF.

This chain links TRBV19 with TRBJ2-7; 7 nucleotides match TRBD2. Germline values: CDR1 LNHDA, CDR2 SQIVND (reference sequence). V lost 2 bases and J lost 3; bases outside the gene matches: 7. This CDR3 region has 15 residues. The CDR3 coding sequence is TGTGCCAGTAGTATATTCGTCAGCGGGGACTACGAGCAGTACTTC. Translation: CASSIFVSGDYEQYF.

DNA for the CDR3: TGTGCCAGCAGGGGGGCAGGGTCACCCCTCCACTTT. The encoded protein is CASRGAGSPLHF. This chain links TRBV6-1 with TRBJ1-6; possibly TRBD1 for D (6 bases). V was pared by 6 bases and J by 10 bases, with 10 bases between. Germline-derived CDR1 and CDR2 are MNHNS and SASEGT. This CDR3 is built from 12 residues.

This clonotype appeared a few times. The chain joins TRBV20-1 to TRBJ1-3, with D unresolved. The V end lost 2 bases, the J end lost 1 base, and 9 bases lay between the germline ends. The CDR3 sequence is 14 residues long. CDR1 is DFQATT, CDR2 SNEGSKA, per germline (reference sequence). CDR3 region: CSARRTGSGNTIYF. The CDR3 DNA is TGCAGTGCTAGACGAACTGGATCTGGAAACACCATATATTTT.

This clonotype is a singleton in its sample. The genes are TRBV6-1 and TRBJ1-2; perhaps TRBD1 as D (5 bases). V lost 11 bases and J 6 bases, leaving 25 bases between the germline ends. This CDR3 region has 15 residues. Germline V CDR1 and CDR2: MNHNS, SASEGT. As DNA, the CDR3 is TGTGCCCTAAGTGGGGGGAACAGACCGGGGGATGGCTACACCTTC. Protein sequence: CALSGGNRPGDGYTF.

The genes are TRBV6-2 or TRBV6-3 and TRBJ2-5; a possible D gene is TRBD2 (5 bases). CDR1 is MNHEY and CDR2 is SVGEGT in the germline V gene. V dropped 5 bases and J dropped 5 bases, with 15 bases sitting between them. The CDR3 has 14 amino acids. CDR3 in amino acids: CASSPGLLRETQYF. CDR3 DNA: TGTGCCAGCAGTCCCGGACTGCTCCGGGAGACCCAGTACTTC.

The chain links TRBV6-1 to TRBJ1-5, with 11 bases identical to TRBD1. The CDR3 totals 16 residues. Per germline, CDR1 MNHNS and CDR2 SASEGT. The trim removed 6 bases at V and 5 bases at J, leaving 9 bases unmatched. CDR3 coding DNA: TGTGCCAGCAGCCTACTGGGACAGGGGGGAGATCAGCCCCAGCATTTT. It specifies CASSLLGQGGDQPQHF.